A single sample gave rise to the 4 T cell receptor beta chains below, sequenced in a study of T cell responses to AZD1222 COVID-19 vaccine. Measured with immunoSEQ multiplex PCR; TCRdb has only the in-frame clones, and not every one. The sample holds roughly 90,000 clones; roughly 87% are singletons and the top ten take roughly 5.2%. Sequenced here: peripheral blood, sampled 28 days after the second AZD1222 dose. The receptors come from an adult who received the AZD1222 COVID-19 vaccine.

V is TRBV12-3 or TRBV12-4 and J is TRBJ1-5; D is undetermined. The CDR3 spans 13 residues. Trimming stripped 6 bases from V and 3 bases from J, with 9 bases between. CDR3 coding DNA: TGTGCCAGCAGCCCCGATAACAATCAGCCCCAGCATTTT. Translating gives CASSPDNNQPQHF.

The V and J genes are TRBV4-1 and TRBJ2-5; D may be TRBD1 or TRBD2 (5 bases each). This CDR3 has 15 amino acids. CDR1 is MGHRA and CDR2 is YSYEKL in the germline V gene. V was clipped by 0 bases and J by 4 bases, with 12 bases between them. CDR3 protein: CASSQDRSGPETQYF. CDR3 bases: TGCGCCAGCAGCCAAGATCGGTCGGGGCCAGAGACCCAGTACTTC.

In DNA, the CDR3 is TGTGCCAGCAGTTTACGGACAGCGGCCTACAATGAGCAGTTCTTC. Its translation is CASSLRTAAYNEQFF. The chain couples TRBV27 to TRBJ2-1, with TRBD1 as a possible D gene (6 bases). The germline V gene has CDR1 MNHEY and CDR2 SMNVEV (reference sequence). This CDR3 is built from 15 residues. Trimming cost V 2 bases and J 2 bases, with 10 bases left between them.

This clone was found once. The rearrangement joins TRBV19 to TRBJ1-1; D possibly corresponds to TRBD1 (6 bases). In germline, CDR1 is LNHDA, CDR2 SQIVND (reference sequence). V was pared by 5 bases and J by 7 bases, with 17 bases between. The CDR3 spans 14 residues. CDR3 bases: TGTGCCAGTAGTCCAGGAACAGGGTTGGGTGAAGCTTTCTTT. As protein: CASSPGTGLGEAFF.